This T cell receptor (beta chain) was documented in a study of blood T cell repertoires in COVID-19. Germline CDR1 is SGHRS and CDR2 is YFSETQ. This CDR3 contains 16 residues. Trimming took 4 bases from V and 6 from J; bases not matched to a gene: 6. Libraries were prepared by immunoSEQ multiplex PCR; TCRdb keeps only in-frame clonotypes and omits some of them. This table has 200,000 to 250,000 clones, 65% to 85% appearing once. This TCR came from a human donor in a cohort sampled during active COVID-19. J is TRBJ2-1 and V is TRBV5-1; TRBD2 matches 14 bases. Sequencing was carried out using peripheral blood. CDR3 bases: TGCGCCAGCAGCCCCGGACTAGCGGGAGGAATCAATGAGCAGTTCTTC. Translation: CASSPGLAGGINEQFF.